This T cell receptor beta chain stems from a study of cytomegalovirus exposure and HLA in healthy donors. PCR was performed using 60 Vbeta and 13 Jbeta primers. The repertoire was sequenced with immunoSEQ multiplex PCR; TCRdb's copy has only in-frame clones and lacks some. The table has about 140,000 clones, about four fifths seen once; the top ten hold around 4.8%. With regard to this clone: Its antigen is undetermined. Mismatch with germline at one junction end may stem from a read error.

General study points: When a later analysis was performed, an Asian-associated ancestry cluster reportedly had fewer N-insertions than the roughly 670-donor mean. Researchers reported from a later analysis that most CMV-associated TCR beta chains appeared HLA-restricted.

Per germline, CDR1 SEHNR and CDR2 FQNEAQ (reference sequence). The CDR3 contains 14 residues. This chain connects TRBV7-9 to TRBJ1-5, with D perhaps TRBD1 (5 bases). The sequenced sample consisted of PBMCs. The receptor's source is a man younger than 45 in good health. The CDR3 DNA reads TGTTCCAGCAGCCCCTCAGGGAACAATCAGCCCCAGCATTTT. Translation: CSSSPSGNNQPQHF.